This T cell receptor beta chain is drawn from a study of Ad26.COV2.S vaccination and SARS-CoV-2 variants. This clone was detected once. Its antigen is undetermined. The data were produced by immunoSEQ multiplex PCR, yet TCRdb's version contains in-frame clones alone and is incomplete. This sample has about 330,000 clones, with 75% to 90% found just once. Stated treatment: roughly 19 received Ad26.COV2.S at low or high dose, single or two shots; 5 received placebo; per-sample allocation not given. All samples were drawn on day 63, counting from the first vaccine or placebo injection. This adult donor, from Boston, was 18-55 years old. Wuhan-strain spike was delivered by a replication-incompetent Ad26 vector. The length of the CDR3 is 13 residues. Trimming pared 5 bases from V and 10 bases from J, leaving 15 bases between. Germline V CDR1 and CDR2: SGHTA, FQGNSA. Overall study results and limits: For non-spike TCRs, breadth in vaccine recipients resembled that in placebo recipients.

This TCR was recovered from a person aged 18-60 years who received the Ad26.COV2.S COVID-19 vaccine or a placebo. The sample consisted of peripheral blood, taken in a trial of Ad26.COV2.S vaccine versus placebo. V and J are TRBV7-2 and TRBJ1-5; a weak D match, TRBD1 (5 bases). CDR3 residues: CASSVYMDIPQHF. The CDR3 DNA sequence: TGTGCCAGCAGCGTATACATGGACATTCCCCAGCATTTT.